This T cell receptor beta chain was sequenced for a study of blood T cell repertoires in COVID-19. About the study: Samples came from the United States, Italy and Spain, spanning acute and convalescent COVID-19. Sources were T cells, B-cell-depleted T cells, or PBMCs; the material itself was cDNA or gDNA.

Original data processing: Amplifying reference gene primers gave estimates of nucleated cell counts. The method was immunoSEQ multiplex PCR; TCRdb's version includes in-frame clones alone and lacks a portion of them. V, J and clone size were drawn from that table, and D and trimming were deduced from the DNA. The sample gives under 500,000 clones, 70% to 90% of which show up once; under 2.5% is in the top ten. The study assigned cohorts using participant-reported clinical history. The J segment lost 9 bases and the V segment lost 4 bases, leaving 6 bases of the junction unmatched. In germline, CDR1 is SGHNT, CDR2 YYREEE (reference sequence). The CDR3 is 15 amino acids.

The sequence came from a woman aged 18-29 years with acute COVID-19. The rearrangement links TRBV5-4 to TRBJ2-1; 14 nucleotides align to TRBD2. Sequenced input: PBMCs or T cells enriched from blood (not recorded which). The DNA for the CDR3 is TGTGCCAGCAGCAAGGGACTAGCGGGAGTCGTTGAGCAGTTCTTC. Translation gives CASSKGLAGVVEQFF.